These 32 T cell receptor beta chains were all obtained from the same sample, sequenced in a study of blood T cell repertoires in COVID-19. Libraries were prepared by immunoSEQ multiplex PCR; TCRdb keeps only in-frame clonotypes and omits some of them. The repertoire has 150,000 or so clones, around 90% of them found once; the top ten carry 5%. Specimen: peripheral blood. Every receptor here comes from a human donor in a cohort sampled during active COVID-19.

The chain has TRBV28 and TRBJ1-1, with TRBD1 matching 8 bases. This CDR3 contains 17 residues. V dropped 4 bases and J dropped 4; count of bases not matched to a gene: 14. Germline V gene data show CDR1 as MDHEN and CDR2 as SYDVKM. This chain's CDR3 is CASSSRSGGVVGTEAFF. The CDR3 DNA reads as TGTGCCAGCAGTTCCCGCTCAGGGGGCGTTGTTGGCACTGAAGCTTTCTTT.

This clone was seen only once. The chain couples TRBV5-1 to TRBJ2-7; D might be TRBD1 (5 bases). The V and J ends lost 4 bases and 7 bases respectively, with 15 bases between them. Per germline, CDR1 SGHRS and CDR2 YFSETQ. This CDR3 contains 13 residues. The CDR3 nucleotides are TGCGCCAGCAGCACACAGACAGAAACTGAGCAGTACTTC. This sequence encodes CASSTQTETEQYF. The full variable domain, with the rest looked up from reference TRBV5-1 and TRBJ2-7, is KAGVTQTPRYLIKTRGQQVTLSCSPISGHRSVSWYQQTPGQGLQFLFEYFSETQRNKGNFPGRFSGRQFSNSRSEMNVSTLELGDSALYLCASSTQTETEQYFGPGTRLTVT.

V is TRBV6-6 and J is TRBJ1-1; possible D gene TRBD1, 5 bases. Trimming stripped 5 bases from V and 7 bases from J, with 11 bases between. Germline-derived CDR1 and CDR2 are MNHNY and SVGAGI (reference sequence). The CDR3 is 12 residues long. DNA for the CDR3: TGTGCCAGCAGTATCCCAGGGATTGAAGCTTTCTTT. Its translation is CASSIPGIEAFF.

The sample holds a few counts of this clone. The chain has TRBV18 and TRBJ1-1; D not resolved. The CDR3 consists of 14 residues. The germline gives CDR1 KGHSH, CDR2 LQKENI. V was cut by 1 base and J by 1 base, with 7 bases left in between. CDR3 in DNA: TGTGCCAGCTCACCACGAGGAGGGAACACTGAAGCTTTCTTT. This gives the protein CASSPRGGNTEAFF. Drawing the rest from reference TRBV18 and TRBJ1-1, the complete variable domain is NAGVMQNPRHLVRRRGQEARLRCSPMKGHSHVYWYRQLPEEGLKFMVYLQKENIIDESGMPKERFSAEFPKEGPSILRIQQVVRGDSAAYFCASSPRGGNTEAFFGQGTRLTVV.

This clone appeared a single time. The V gene is TRBV10-3, the J gene TRBJ2-1; TRBD1 might be the D (6 bases). Per germline, CDR1 ENHRY and CDR2 SYGVKD. The V end was cut by 4 bases, the J end by 3 bases, with 16 bases between. The CDR3 is made up of 16 amino acids. CDR3 nucleotide sequence: TGTGCCATCAGTGCCTCACTTGACAGGATCTACAATGAGCAGTTCTTC. It codes for CAISASLDRIYNEQFF.

The chain links TRBV11-1 to TRBJ2-7; D is perhaps TRBD2 (5 bases). This CDR3 is built from 12 residues. Germline loops: CDR1 SGHAT, CDR2 FQDESV (reference sequence). Trimming cost V 3 bases and J 4 bases, with 7 bases left between them. Here the CDR3 reads CASSFGVYEQYF. CDR3 sequence (DNA): TGTGCCAGCAGCTTCGGGGTATACGAGCAGTACTTC. The complete variable domain, with remaining parts taken from reference TRBV11-1 and TRBJ2-7, reads EAEVAQSPRYKITEKSQAVAFWCDPISGHATLYWYRQILGQGPELLVQFQDESVVDDSQLPKDRFSAERLKGVDSTLKIQPAELGDSAMYLCASSFGVYEQYFGPGTRLTVT.

CDR3 DNA sequence: TGTGCCAGCAGCCGGGACAGGAACACTGAAGCTTTCTTT. As protein: CASSRDRNTEAFF. The gene calls are TRBV4-2 and TRBJ1-1; 7 bases agree with TRBD1. CDR3 length: 13 residues. V lost 4 bases and J lost 1; bases outside the gene matches: 0. CDR1 and CDR2 (germline): LGHNA, YNFKEQ.

This clone was recorded a few times. The rearrangement joins TRBV9 to TRBJ2-2; possibly TRBD1 for D (5 bases). Germline V gives CDR1 SGDLS, CDR2 YYNGEE. This CDR3 comprises 14 residues. Trimming cost V 0 bases and J 3 bases, with 6 bases left between them. CDR3 nucleotide sequence: TGTGCCAGCAGCGTAGTCAGGGACACCGGGGAGCTGTTTTTT. Residues: CASSVVRDTGELFF.

This chain joins TRBV18 and TRBJ2-7, with 14 bases lining up with TRBD2. CDR3 length: 14 amino acids. Germline CDR1 reads KGHSH; CDR2 reads LQKENI. V was pared by 6 bases and J by 4 bases, with 2 bases of the junction left unmatched. CDR3 residues: CASSGTSGSYEQYF. The CDR3 nucleotides read TGTGCCAGCTCGGGGACTAGCGGGAGTTACGAGCAGTACTTC.

The chain uses TRBV14 and TRBJ1-1, with no clear D. Trimming took 4 bases from V and 6 from J, leaving 12 bases between them. Germline V gene lookup returns CDR1 SGHDN and CDR2 FVKESK. The CDR3 is 13 residues long. The CDR3 bases are TGTGCCAGCAGCCTCGCGGGTGGGGCTGAAGCTTTCTTT. Translated, it gives CASSLAGGAEAFF. The full variable domain, in which reference TRBV14 and TRBJ1-1 provide the parts outside the CDR3, is EAGVTQFPSHSVIEKGQTVTLRCDPISGHDNLYWYRRVMGKEIKFLLHFVKESKQDESGMPNNRFLAERTGGTYSTLKVQPAELEDSGVYFCASSLAGGAEAFFGQGTRLTVV.

The chain combines TRBV10-3 with TRBJ1-1, with D perhaps matching TRBD1 (5 bases). Germline lookup yields CDR1 ENHRY and CDR2 SYGVKD. V was clipped by 8 bases and J by 6 bases, with 16 bases between them. The CDR3 loop spans 13 amino acids. The CDR3 sequence is CAISEGRGSEAFF. CDR3 in DNA: TGTGCCATCTCTGAGGGGAGGGGATCTGAAGCTTTCTTT.

This clone was observed a few times. J is TRBJ2-1 and V is TRBV30, with 8 bases matching TRBD2. This CDR3 comprises 14 residues. From germline, CDR1 is GTSNPN and CDR2 SVGIG (reference sequence). Trimming cost V 2 bases and J 3 bases; bases outside gene matches: 3. The CDR3 here is CAWSRTSFYNEQFF. For the CDR3, the DNA is TGTGCCTGGAGTAGGACTAGCTTCTACAATGAGCAGTTCTTC. The entire variable domain, with the rest obtained from reference TRBV30 and TRBJ2-1, is as follows: SQTIHQWPATLVQPVGSPLSLECTVEGTSNPNLYWYRQAAGRGLQLLFYSVGIGQISSEVPQNLSASRPQDRQFILSSKKLLLSDSGFYLCAWSRTSFYNEQFFGPGTRLTVL.

The chain combines TRBV23-1 with TRBJ1-2; TRBD1 matches at 10 bases. TRBV23-1 counts as an open reading frame of uncertain function. This CDR3 is 19 amino acids long. V dropped 0 bases and J dropped 8; count of bases not matched to a gene: 18. The CDR3, as DNA: TGCGCCAGCAGTCAATCGATAAGGGGGACAGGGGCCCAGCGGGACGGCTACACCTTC. Amino acid sequence: CASSQSIRGTGAQRDGYTF.

This clone has a single count. The V gene is TRBV15, the J gene TRBJ1-2, with unresolved D. Germline V gives CDR1 LNHNV, CDR2 YYDKDF (reference sequence). V gave up 0 bases and J gave up 4 bases, with 12 bases separating them. This CDR3 has 15 amino acids. The CDR3 here is CATSRDYAGTYGYTF. The CDR3 bases are TGTGCCACCAGCAGAGATTACGCGGGCACCTATGGCTACACCTTC.

The V gene is TRBV7-8, the J gene TRBJ2-3, with 13 nucleotides matching TRBD2. CDR1 is SGHVS and CDR2 is FQNEAQ in the germline V gene. V gave up 6 bases and J gave up 3 bases; unmatched junction bases: 18. The CDR3 loop spans 20 amino acids. CDR3 DNA sequence: TGTGCCAGCAGGTTTACTAGCGGGGGGGATTACTTTAGCATGACAGATACGCAGTATTTT. As protein: CASRFTSGGDYFSMTDTQYF.

This rearrangement joins TRBV28 to TRBJ1-2; no clear D. The CDR3 runs to 14 residues. V shed 2 bases and J shed 0 bases, with 7 bases lying between them. Per the germline V gene, CDR1 is MDHEN and CDR2 is SYDVKM. As DNA, the CDR3 is TGTGCCAGCAGTTTAACGGAGGCTAACTATGGCTACACCTTC. The encoded protein is CASSLTEANYGYTF.

V and J are TRBV15 and TRBJ2-7, with D perhaps matching TRBD2 (6 bases). V was pared by 5 bases and J by 2 bases, with 10 bases between. CDR3 length: 13 amino acids. Germline CDR1 and CDR2: LNHNV and YYDKDF (reference sequence). The DNA for the CDR3 is TGTGCCACCAGCCAGCGGAGGGCCTACGAGCAGTACTTC. This gives the protein CATSQRRAYEQYF.

The J gene is TRBJ2-5, the V gene TRBV28; TRBD2 might be the D (5 bases). Trimming took 6 bases from V and 4 from J, leaving 21 bases between them. The CDR3 contains 16 residues. Germline values: CDR1 MDHEN, CDR2 SYDVKM. The CDR3 here is CASRDFQAEERETQYF. In nucleotides, the CDR3 is TGTGCCAGCAGAGACTTTCAAGCGGAAGAGAGAGAGACCCAGTACTTC.

The chain couples TRBV9 to TRBJ2-7, with TRBD1 identical over 7 bases. J gave up 4 bases and V 2 bases, and 6 bases lay outside the gene matches. The CDR3 sequence is 14 residues long. Looked up from germline, CDR1 is SGDLS and CDR2 is YYNGEE. The CDR3 region is CASSVGQDTYEQYF. In DNA, the CDR3 is TGTGCCAGCAGCGTTGGACAGGATACATACGAGCAGTACTTC.

The chain couples TRBV9 to TRBJ1-1; 7 bases are a match to TRBD1. CDR3 length: 14 amino acids. Trimming removed 5 bases from V and 1 base from J; junction bases left unmatched: 5. Germline CDR1 reads SGDLS; CDR2 reads YYNGEE. The CDR3 nucleotides are TGTGCCAGCAGTAGGGGGCGCAGGAACACTGAAGCTTTCTTT. It codes for CASSRGRRNTEAFF. Supplemented by reference TRBV9 and TRBJ1-1, the full variable domain reads DSGVTQTPKHLITATGQRVTLRCSPRSGDLSVYWYQQSLDQGLQFLIQYYNGEERAKGNILERFSAQQFPDLHSELNLSSLELGDSALYFCASSRGRRNTEAFFGQGTRLTVV.

CDR3 nucleotides: TGTGCCAGCAGCTCCCCGAGATCAGGGCAGCAAAACTACGAGCAGTACTTC. Amino acid sequence: CASSSPRSGQQNYEQYF. This chain uses TRBV7-2 with TRBJ2-7, with D perhaps matching TRBD1 (5 bases). This CDR3 contains 17 residues. V gave up 4 bases and J gave up 3 bases, with 22 bases separating them. Germline V gives CDR1 SGHTA, CDR2 FQGNSA.

The chain has TRBV2 and TRBJ1-1, with a possible D match to TRBD1 (5 bases). Germline V gene data show CDR1 as SNHLY and CDR2 as FYNNEI. Trimming took 7 bases from V and 0 from J, leaving 9 bases between them. CDR3 length: 13 residues. CDR3 nucleotides: TGTGCCAGCACCGGGGGGATGAACACTGAAGCTTTCTTT. Protein sequence: CASTGGMNTEAFF.

The chain recombines TRBV30 with TRBJ1-6; D perhaps matches TRBD1 (6 bases). The V gene lost 1 base and the J gene lost 8 bases, with 6 bases spanning the gap. The length of the CDR3 is 12 residues. In germline, CDR1 is GTSNPN, CDR2 SVGIG (reference sequence). In nucleotides, the CDR3 is TGTGCCTGGAGTGACAGGGATTCACCCCTCCACTTT. It yields the protein CAWSDRDSPLHF. The full variable domain, with the rest looked up from reference TRBV30 and TRBJ1-6, is SQTIHQWPATLVQPVGSPLSLECTVEGTSNPNLYWYRQAAGRGLQLLFYSVGIGQISSEVPQNLSASRPQDRQFILSSKKLLLSDSGFYLCAWSDRDSPLHFGNGTRLTVT.

J is TRBJ2-5 and V is TRBV5-1, with TRBD2 identical over 8 bases. V was clipped by 0 bases and J by 6 bases; unmatched bases: 13. The CDR3 runs 17 residues. From germline, CDR1 is SGHRS and CDR2 YFSETQ. The CDR3 bases are TGCGCCAGCAGCTTGGAGGACGGGGGGGCCATTGGGAAGACCCAGTACTTC. Amino acids: CASSLEDGGAIGKTQYF.

The chain recombines TRBV9 with TRBJ2-4; no firm D call. V was pared by 3 bases and J by 8 bases, with 12 bases between. The CDR3 has 13 amino acids. Germline CDR1 SGDLS, CDR2 YYNGEE. The DNA of the CDR3 is TGTGCCAGCAGCGCCTTAACGGCGGACATTCAGTACTTC. Translating it yields CASSALTADIQYF. Full variable domain (missing parts from reference TRBV9 and TRBJ2-4): DSGVTQTPKHLITATGQRVTLRCSPRSGDLSVYWYQQSLDQGLQFLIQYYNGEERAKGNILERFSAQQFPDLHSELNLSSLELGDSALYFCASSALTADIQYFGAGTRLSVL.

J is TRBJ1-2 and V is TRBV3-1 (or the pseudogene TRBV3-2); 7 bases fit TRBD1. Germline V gene sequence: CDR1 LGHDT, CDR2 YNNKEL (reference sequence). With V trimmed by 4 bases and J by 4 bases, 9 bases remained unmatched. The CDR3 totals 15 residues. The CDR3 loop is CASSPTLGQVYGYTF. DNA of the CDR3: TGTGCCAGCAGCCCTACCCTAGGACAGGTCTATGGCTACACCTTC.

The V call is TRBV5-1, the J call TRBJ2-1; D is possibly TRBD1 (6 bases). Deletions cut 3 bases from V and 6 bases from J, with 19 bases between. The CDR3 extends over 16 amino acids. Germline-derived CDR1 and CDR2 are SGHRS and YFSETQ. As DNA, the CDR3 is TGCGCCAGCAGCTCGGCTCTAACACAGGGTGTCAATGAGCAGTTCTTC. Translation: CASSSALTQGVNEQFF.

The rearrangement uses TRBV30 and TRBJ1-1; 7 bases fit TRBD1. This CDR3 region has 12 residues. V was pared by 7 bases and J by 4 bases, with 6 bases of the junction left unmatched. From germline, CDR1 is GTSNPN and CDR2 SVGIG (reference sequence). The CDR3 DNA sequence: TGTGCCTCGTGGAGGGGGCCCACTGAAGCTTTCTTT. It yields the protein CASWRGPTEAFF.

This sequence joins TRBV6-6 and TRBJ2-7, with D possibly TRBD1 on 5 matching bases. Trimming pared 2 bases from V and 7 bases from J, leaving 18 bases between. The CDR3 runs 15 residues. The germline CDR1 and CDR2 sequences are MNHNY and SVGAGI (reference sequence). As DNA, the CDR3 is TGTGCCAGCAGTTACGGGCAGGGCCCTTTGGGGGAGCAGTACTTC. This codes for CASSYGQGPLGEQYF.

The chain couples TRBV30 to TRBJ1-4; possible D gene TRBD1, 5 bases. Trimming pared 3 bases from V and 7 bases from J, leaving 12 bases between. CDR3 length equals 13 residues. Germline-derived CDR1 and CDR2 are GTSNPN and SVGIG (reference sequence). The DNA of the CDR3 is TGTGCCTGGAGGGGGCGCGGTACTGAAAAACTGTTTTTT. Translation gives CAWRGRGTEKLFF.

V is TRBV9 and J is TRBJ2-3, with TRBD2 as a possible D gene (5 bases). The germline V gene encodes CDR1 SGDLS and CDR2 YYNGEE. V was pared by 3 bases and J by 6 bases, with 14 bases between. The CDR3 totals 14 residues. The CDR3 DNA is TGTGCCAGCAGCGCCCGGGATCTTGAGGATACGCAGTATTTT. Protein sequence: CASSARDLEDTQYF.

The chain carries TRBV4-2 and TRBJ1-4; a weak D match, TRBD1 (6 bases). Germline CDR1 reads LGHNA; CDR2 reads YNFKEQ. The CDR3 has 17 residues. Trimming removed 0 bases from V and 2 bases from J, with 13 bases in between. CDR3 sequence (DNA): TGTGCCAGCAGCCAAGATCCCAGGGGAGGGACTAATGAAAAACTGTTTTTT. This translates into CASSQDPRGGTNEKLFF.